This T cell receptor (beta chain) was found in a study of fetal regulatory T cell absence and autoimmunity. On the study more broadly: Without clinical diabetes, IPEX patients showed exocrine pancreas autoimmunity.

Sequenced by immunoSEQ multiplex PCR; TCRdb stores in-frame clones only, minus some. The sample holds about 46,000 clones; 70% to 85% are singletons and the top ten take approximately 0.45%. V gave up 3 bases and J gave up 4 bases, with 10 bases separating them. CDR1 is SGDLS and CDR2 is YYNGEE in the germline V gene. This CDR3 is built from 13 residues. The chain joins TRBV9 to TRBJ1-2, with a tentative D call TRBD1 (6 bases). Sequenced material: cord blood. This receptor was obtained from a newborn boy with IPEX syndrome. DNA of the CDR3: TGTGCCAGCAGCGCCCCAGGGGTCTATGGCTACACCTTC. This translates into CASSAPGVYGYTF.